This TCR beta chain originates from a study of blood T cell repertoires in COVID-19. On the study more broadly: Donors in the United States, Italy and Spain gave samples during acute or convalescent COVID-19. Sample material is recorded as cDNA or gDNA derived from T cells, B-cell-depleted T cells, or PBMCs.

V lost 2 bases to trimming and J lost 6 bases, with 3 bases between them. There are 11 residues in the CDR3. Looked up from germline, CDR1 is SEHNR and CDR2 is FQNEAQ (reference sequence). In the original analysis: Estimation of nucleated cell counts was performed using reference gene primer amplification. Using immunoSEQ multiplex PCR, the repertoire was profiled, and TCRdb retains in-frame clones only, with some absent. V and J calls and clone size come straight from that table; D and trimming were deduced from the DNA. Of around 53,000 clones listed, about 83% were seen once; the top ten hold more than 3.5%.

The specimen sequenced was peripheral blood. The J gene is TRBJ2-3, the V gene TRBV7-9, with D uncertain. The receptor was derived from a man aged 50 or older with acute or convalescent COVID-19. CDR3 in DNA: TGTGCCAGCAGCTTATCGGATACGCAGTATTTT. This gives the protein CASSLSDTQYF.